These T cell receptor beta chains were read from a single sample in a study of human T cells and chemical hapten exposure. TCRdb reprocessed the RACE reads via MiXCR and lists one record per CDR3 protein. The table includes 300,000 to 450,000 distinct CDR3 sequences, around 5.5% detected once. The source material was whole blood, sampled in connection with sensitization to the hapten diphenylcyclopropenone (DPC). Source of these receptors: a woman aged 18-29 years with alopecia areata. Some clones in this sample may be carry-over from other donors' samples. Each CDR3 is given with its conserved first and last residue. D genes are given only for firm matches. A row's size may be missing; if present it is once, few, many or a size class.

v_gene	d_gene	j_gene	abundance	CDR3aa	CDR3nt
TRBV28	.	TRBJ1-4	few	CASSLGRGSNEKLFF	TGTGCCAGCAGTTTAGGAAGAGGGAGTAATGAAAAACTGTTTTTT
TRBV7-2	.	TRBJ2-3	many	CASSLALGVSDTQYF	TGTGCCAGCAGCTTAGCCTTGGGGGTGTCAGATACGCAGTATTTT
TRBV7-9	TRBD1	TRBJ2-7	many	CASSSDRDRVYEQYF	TGTGCCAGCAGCTCCGACCGGGACAGGGTCTACGAGCAGTACTTC
TRBV6-1	.	TRBJ1-2	many	CASSEQGGASYGYTF	TGTGCCAGCAGTGAGCAGGGAGGGGCCTCCTATGGCTACACCTTC
TRBV6-1	TRBD1	TRBJ1-1	few	CASGWDSPIKPIFSRNTEAFF	TGTGCCAGCGGGTGGGACAGTCCCATTAAGCCCATCTTCTCAAGGAACACTGAAGCTTTCTTT
TRBV10-3	.	TRBJ1-2	many	CAISESENGIYGYTF	TGTGCCATCAGTGAGTCGGAGAACGGAATCTATGGCTACACCTTC
TRBV28	.	TRBJ1-1	.	CASSYPQNTEAFF	TGTGCCAGCAGTTACCCGCAGAACACTGAAGCTTTCTTT
TRBV5-1	.	TRBJ2-2	many	CASSLDRVANTGELFF	TGCGCCAGCAGCTTGGACCGCGTCGCGAACACCGGGGAGCTGTTTTTT
TRBV1	.	TRBJ1-2	.	CTSERDSNYGYTF	TGCACCAGCGAACGGGACAGCAACTATGGCTACACCTTC
TRBV4-3	.	TRBJ2-3	.	CASSQDERGATDTQYF	TGCGCCAGCAGCCAAGATGAACGGGGGGCCACAGATACGCAGTATTTT
TRBV2	TRBD1	TRBJ2-3	.	CASSPTGPGDTQYF	TGTGCCAGCAGCCCGACAGGGCCCGGGGATACGCAGTATTTT
TRBV11-2	.	TRBJ2-1	many	CASSSRRGAPDEQFF	TGTGCCAGCAGCTCTCGCAGGGGGGCCCCGGATGAGCAGTTCTTC
TRBV9	TRBD1	TRBJ2-2	few	CASSVARDSLNTGELFF	TGTGCCAGCAGCGTAGCCCGGGACAGCCTGAACACCGGGGAGCTGTTTTTT
TRBV27	TRBD2	TRBJ2-7	many	CASSLTRLAGHYEQYF	TGTGCCAGCAGTCTGACCAGACTAGCGGGCCACTACGAGCAGTACTTC
TRBV4-1	.	TRBJ1-4	many	CASSQVPRQATNEKLFF	TGCGCCAGCAGCCAAGTTCCCAGACAGGCAACTAATGAAAAACTGTTTTTT
TRBV20-1	.	TRBJ2-3	many	CSVLKGPLTDTQYF	TGCAGTGTTTTGAAGGGACCACTCACAGATACGCAGTATTTT
TRBV20-1	TRBD2	TRBJ2-4	few	CSAVGLAGGSKNIQYF	TGCAGTGCGGTAGGACTAGCGGGTGGATCCAAAAACATTCAGTACTTC
TRBV7-7	TRBD1	TRBJ2-7	many	CASSSTGGDEQYF	TGTGCTAGCAGCTCCACAGGGGGCGACGAGCAGTACTTC
TRBV13	TRBD1	TRBJ1-4	few	CASSSTYRGLSLDEKLFF	TGTGCCAGCAGCTCAACATACAGGGGGCTATCCTTGGATGAAAAACTGTTTTTT
TRBV6-2/TRBV6-3	.	TRBJ1-5	many	CASSGLINQPQHF	TGTGCCAGCAGTGGACTTATTAATCAGCCCCAGCATTTT
TRBV12-5	.	TRBJ2-7	many	CASGASGRWEQYF	TGTGCTAGTGGTGCATCAGGGAGATGGGAGCAGTACTTC
TRBV7-2	TRBD1	TRBJ1-2	many	CASSLAPGQSYGYTF	TGTGCCAGCAGCTTAGCTCCGGGACAGAGCTATGGCTACACCTTC
TRBV18	.	TRBJ1-2	few	CASSEKLYGYTF	TGTGCCAGCTCAGAAAAGCTCTATGGCTACACCTTC
TRBV7-9	.	TRBJ2-7	many	CASSPSAPDEQYF	TGTGCCAGCAGCCCCTCGGCCCCGGACGAGCAGTACTTC
TRBV7-9	.	TRBJ2-7	.	CASSLEGTTGDEQYF	TGTGCCAGCAGCTTAGAGGGAACCACGGGGGACGAGCAGTACTTC
TRBV5-7	.	TRBJ1-3	.	CASSPLRGGSFSGNTIYF	TGTGCCAGCAGCCCGCTGAGGGGAGGGTCATTCTCTGGAAACACCATATATTTT
TRBV12-3/TRBV12-4	TRBD2	TRBJ2-3	many	CASSTSGDSTDTQYF	TGTGCCAGCAGTACTAGCGGGGATAGCACAGATACGCAGTATTTT
TRBV20-1	.	TRBJ1-4	few	CSARDTGGDEKLFF	TGCAGTGCTAGAGATACGGGGGGGGATGAAAAACTGTTTTTT
TRBV28	TRBD2	TRBJ2-1	many	CASSPGIWTSLNEQFF	TGTGCCAGCAGTCCCGGAATTTGGACTAGCCTCAATGAGCAGTTCTTC
TRBV20-1	.	TRBJ1-2	.	CSAPGAAIANYGYTF	TGCAGTGCACCCGGGGCTGCAATAGCTAACTATGGCTACACCTTC
TRBV5-4	.	TRBJ1-4	few	CASSLDNEKLFF	TGTGCCAGCAGCCTCGATAATGAAAAACTGTTTTTT
TRBV4-1	TRBD2	TRBJ2-7	.	CASSQDLAGSYEQYF	TGCGCCAGCAGCCAAGATCTAGCGGGGTCCTACGAGCAGTACTTC
TRBV29-1	.	TRBJ2-1	many	CSVVPDVAKSKSYNEQFF	TGCAGCGTTGTCCCAGACGTCGCTAAGTCGAAGTCCTACAATGAGCAGTTCTTC
TRBV3-1	.	TRBJ2-5	.	CASSQLQNTETQYF	TGTGCCAGCAGCCAGCTACAGAATACAGAGACCCAGTACTTC
TRBV5-1	.	TRBJ1-1	.	CASSLSSWGDTEAFF	TGCGCCAGCAGCTTGAGTTCATGGGGCGACACTGAAGCTTTCTTT
TRBV7-9	.	TRBJ1-3	many	CASSLWGNTIYF	TGTGCCAGCAGCTTATGGGGAAACACCATATATTTT
TRBV12-3/TRBV12-4	.	TRBJ1-2	.	CASTEGEYTGYTF	TGTGCCAGCACCGAGGGGGAGTACACTGGCTACACCTTC
TRBV7-2	TRBD2	TRBJ2-3	many	CASSLVVSGGAGVNTQYF	TGTGCCAGCAGCTTAGTAGTTAGCGGGGGGGCCGGGGTAAATACGCAGTATTTT
TRBV6-6	TRBD1	TRBJ1-1	.	CASSRTGTVNTEAFF	TGTGCCAGCAGTCGGACAGGGACGGTGAACACTGAAGCTTTCTTT
TRBV20-1	TRBD2	TRBJ2-3	.	CSARDFYRGGSTDTQYF	TGCAGTGCTAGAGATTTTTACCGGGGGGGGAGCACAGATACGCAGTATTTT
TRBV14	.	TRBJ1-1	many	CASSPISPNTEAFF	TGTGCCAGCAGCCCTATATCCCCAAACACTGAAGCTTTCTTT
TRBV2	.	TRBJ1-6	.	CASRGGTLNSPLHF	TGTGCCAGCAGGGGGGGGACACTTAATTCACCCCTCCACTTT
TRBV3-1	TRBD1	TRBJ1-2	many	CASSPATGTALYGYTF	TGTGCCAGCAGCCCGGCAACCGGGACAGCTTTATATGGCTACACCTTC
TRBV27	TRBD2	TRBJ2-7	many	CASSLRGGAYEQYF	TGTGCCAGCAGTTTACGCGGGGGGGCCTACGAGCAGTACTTC
TRBV2	.	TRBJ2-7	.	CASSEGLRAREPYEQYF	TGTGCCAGCAGTGAGGGTCTGCGGGCTAGGGAGCCCTACGAGCAGTACTTC
TRBV10-3	.	TRBJ2-4	.	CAISAEADIQYF	TGTGCCATCAGTGCCGAGGCGGACATTCAGTACTTC
TRBV7-9	.	TRBJ1-4	.	CASSRQANNEKLFF	TGTGCCAGCAGCCGACAGGCCAATAATGAAAAACTGTTTTTT
TRBV12-3/TRBV12-4	TRBD1	TRBJ1-1	many	CASSFNAGGTEAFF	TGTGCCAGCAGTTTCAATGCAGGGGGCACTGAAGCTTTCTTT
TRBV4-1	TRBD1	TRBJ1-4	few	CASSQGAWTGDEKLFF	TGCGCCAGCAGCCAAGGGGCTTGGACAGGCGATGAAAAACTGTTTTTT
TRBV2	.	TRBJ2-4	many	CASSEALWAKYF	TGTGCCAGCAGTGAAGCGCTTTGGGCAAAGTACTTC
TRBV6-5	TRBD1	TRBJ1-4	many	CASSRYSGTGNEKLFF	TGTGCCAGCAGTCGCTATTCCGGGACAGGAAACGAAAAACTGTTTTTT
TRBV20-1	.	TRBJ1-1	few	CSARLRGKNLEAFF	TGCAGTGCTAGGCTTAGGGGGAAAAACCTCGAAGCTTTCTTT
TRBV6-5	TRBD2	TRBJ2-3	few	CASSPWTSGENTDTQYF	TGTGCCAGCAGTCCCTGGACTAGCGGGGAGAACACAGATACGCAGTATTTT
TRBV7-2	.	TRBJ1-1	many	CASSLSQGRGTEAFF	TGTGCCAGCAGCTTATCACAGGGAAGGGGCACTGAAGCTTTCTTT
TRBV12-3/TRBV12-4	.	TRBJ1-5	.	CASSPRVGNQPQHF	TGTGCCAGCAGTCCCCGGGTCGGCAATCAGCCCCAGCATTTT